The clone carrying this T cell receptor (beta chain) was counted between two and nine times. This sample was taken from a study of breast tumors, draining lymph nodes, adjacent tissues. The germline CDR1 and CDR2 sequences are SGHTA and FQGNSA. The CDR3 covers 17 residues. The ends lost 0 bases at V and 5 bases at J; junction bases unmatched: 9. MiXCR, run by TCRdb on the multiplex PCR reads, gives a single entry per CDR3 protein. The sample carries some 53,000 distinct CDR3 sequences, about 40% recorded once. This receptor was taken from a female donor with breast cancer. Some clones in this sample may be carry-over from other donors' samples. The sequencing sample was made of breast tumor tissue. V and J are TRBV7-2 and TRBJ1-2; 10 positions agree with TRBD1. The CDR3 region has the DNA TGTGCCAGCAGCTTAGCTCCGGGACAGGGGAGGGGATATGGCTACACCTTC. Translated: CASSLAPGQGRGYGYTF.